These 17 T cell receptor beta chains share one sample of origin, sequenced in a study of blood T cell repertoires in COVID-19. Only in-frame clones appear in the TCRdb table, and some are missing; sequencing was by immunoSEQ multiplex PCR. The sample lists about 260,000 clones; approximately 84% were seen once. Sequencing was done on a sample of peripheral blood. Receptors were obtained from a woman older than 75 with acute or convalescent COVID-19.

The V and J genes are TRBV5-4 and TRBJ2-5; D not resolved. The CDR3 runs 13 residues. With 2 bases removed from V and 4 bases from J, the gap between germline ends came to 9 bases. Looked up from germline, CDR1 is SGHNT and CDR2 is YYREEE (reference sequence). The CDR3 region is CASSFTELETQYF. In DNA form, the CDR3 reads TGTGCCAGCAGCTTTACAGAACTAGAGACCCAGTACTTC.

The CDR3 DNA follows: TGTGCCAGCAGCTTAGCAGCGGGTGTCTACAATGAGCAGTTCTTC. Its protein is CASSLAAGVYNEQFF. The V call is TRBV7-8, the J call TRBJ2-1, with D maybe TRBD2 (6 bases). The germline CDR1 and CDR2 sequences are SGHVS and FQNEAQ. The CDR3 sequence is 15 residues long. Trimming stripped 0 bases from V and 3 bases from J, with 9 bases between.

This clone was seen a handful of times. V and J are TRBV9 and TRBJ1-5; 10 bases are shared with TRBD1. The CDR3 has 15 amino acids. The ends lost 3 bases at V and 6 bases at J; junction bases unmatched: 6. Germline CDR1 SGDLS, CDR2 YYNGEE. This CDR3 reads CASSAGGDRGQPQHF. CDR3 nucleotides: TGTGCCAGCAGCGCCGGAGGGGACAGGGGTCAGCCCCAGCATTTT.

The gene calls are TRBV6-2 or TRBV6-3 and TRBJ2-5; a possible D gene is TRBD1 (6 bases). Germline values: CDR1 MNHEY, CDR2 SVGEGT. CDR3 length equals 16 residues. V was clipped by 6 bases and J by 2 bases, with 19 bases between them. The CDR3 coding sequence is TGTGCCAGCAGCCCTACGCTCAAGAGGGGGCAAGAGACCCAGTACTTC. Translating gives CASSPTLKRGQETQYF.

This clone was detected only a few times. The rearrangement links TRBV10-3 to TRBJ1-5, with D maybe TRBD1 (6 bases). There are 14 residues in the CDR3. Germline V gives CDR1 ENHRY, CDR2 SYGVKD. Deletions cut 6 bases from V and 4 bases from J, with 13 bases between. The CDR3 DNA reads TGTGCCATCAGGGGCAACAGGGAAAATCAGCCCCAGCATTTT. It encodes CAIRGNRENQPQHF.

This clone was detected a few times. The V gene is TRBV7-2, the J gene TRBJ1-6; 7 positions match TRBD1. The germline V gene encodes CDR1 SGHTA and CDR2 FQGNSA. This CDR3 region has 18 residues. V dropped 5 bases and J dropped 6; count of bases not matched to a gene: 16. The CDR3 sequence: CASSLRTGPGGVNSPLHF. CDR3 DNA sequence: TGTGCCAGCAGCCTACGAACAGGGCCAGGGGGTGTTAATTCACCCCTCCACTTT.

The J gene is TRBJ1-1, the V gene TRBV7-3; tentative D call: TRBD1 (5 bases). Germline loops: CDR1 SGHTA, CDR2 FQGTGA. The length of the CDR3 is 13 residues. V gave up 6 bases and J gave up 2 bases, with 10 bases separating them. The CDR3 DNA is TGTGCCAGCAGTAGGACACCCAACACTGAAGCTTTCTTT. As protein: CASSRTPNTEAFF.

This clone turned up a few times. The chain recombines TRBV7-9 with TRBJ1-5, with D unclear. Germline assignment: CDR1 SEHNR and CDR2 FQNEAQ (reference sequence). With 1 base removed from V and 4 bases from J, the gap between germline ends came to 8 bases. This CDR3 has 14 amino acids. CDR3 DNA: TGTGCCAGCAGCTTAGGCGACGGGAATCAGCCCCAGCATTTT. Translation gives CASSLGDGNQPQHF.

The chain links TRBV7-2 to TRBJ2-3; 11 bases match TRBD2. Trimming took 4 bases from V and 5 from J; bases not matched to a gene: 8. The germline gives CDR1 SGHTA, CDR2 FQGNSA. The CDR3 is 16 residues long. CDR3 in amino acids: CASSSTSGGRVDTQYF. In nucleotides, the CDR3 is TGTGCCAGCAGCTCTACTAGCGGGGGAAGGGTAGATACGCAGTATTTT.

This rearrangement joins TRBV4-2 to TRBJ1-2; the D is unclear. Germline assignment: CDR1 LGHNA and CDR2 YNFKEQ. This CDR3 has 14 amino acids. Trimming shortened V by 1 base and J by 0 bases, and 6 bases separated the two germline ends. CDR3 residues: CASSQAPANYGYTF. The DNA of the CDR3 is TGTGCCAGCAGCCAAGCTCCAGCTAACTATGGCTACACCTTC.

The J gene is TRBJ1-2, the V gene TRBV6-2 or TRBV6-3; 7 bases are a match to TRBD1. The CDR3 totals 15 residues. Germline lookup yields CDR1 MNHEY and CDR2 SVGEGT. J gave up 1 base and V 0 bases, and 2 bases lay outside the gene matches. CDR3 DNA: TGTGCCAGCAGTTACTCGGACAGGAGTAACTATGGCTACACCTTC. The encoded protein is CASSYSDRSNYGYTF.

This clone has just a few counts. The chain joins TRBV4-2 to TRBJ1-3, with 8 bases fitting TRBD1. V lost 1 base, J lost 5 bases, and 7 bases stayed unmatched. This CDR3 spans 16 amino acids. Germline V gives CDR1 LGHNA, CDR2 YNFKEQ. The CDR3: CASSQAEGTGRNTIYF. CDR3 coding DNA: TGTGCCAGCAGCCAAGCGGAGGGGACAGGTCGAAACACCATATATTTT.

The chain couples TRBV14 to TRBJ1-2, with a weak D call TRBD1 (5 bases). Germline loops: CDR1 SGHDN, CDR2 FVKESK. The CDR3 covers 13 residues. V was cut by 6 bases and J by 4 bases, with 12 bases left in between. CDR3 protein: CASRQAGRYGYTF. CDR3 nucleotides: TGTGCCAGCAGACAGGCAGGGCGCTATGGCTACACCTTC.

V is TRBV20-1 and J is TRBJ2-1; maybe TRBD1 (6 bases). The V gene's germline CDR1 is DFQATT and CDR2 SNEGSKA (reference sequence). This CDR3 contains 14 residues. With 3 bases removed from V and 8 bases from J, the gap between germline ends came to 17 bases. CDR3 in amino acids: CSASRIGRGDEQFF. As DNA, the CDR3 is TGCAGTGCTAGTCGAATAGGCAGGGGCGATGAGCAGTTCTTC.

This chain joins TRBV15 and TRBJ1-6; 10 bases map to TRBD1. After removal of 7 bases from V and 9 bases from J, the junction contained 15 bases not matched to a gene. CDR3 length equals 17 residues. The germline gives CDR1 LNHNV, CDR2 YYDKDF (reference sequence). This chain's CDR3 is CATKPGQGSRMGSPLHF. The CDR3 nucleotides read TGTGCCACCAAGCCGGGACAGGGGTCTCGGATGGGTTCACCCCTCCACTTT.

This sequence joins TRBV5-1 and TRBJ2-7; 7 bases line up with TRBD1. Germline trimming cut 4 bases from V and 4 bases from J; bases unmatched to any gene: 5. The CDR3 runs 13 residues. Germline V gene lookup returns CDR1 SGHRS and CDR2 YFSETQ. The CDR3 reads CASSRRQGYEQYF. As DNA, the CDR3 is TGCGCCAGCAGCAGAAGACAGGGTTACGAGCAGTACTTC.

This rearrangement joins TRBV2 to TRBJ2-1, with 14 bases that match TRBD2. The germline CDR1 and CDR2 sequences are SNHLY and FYNNEI. The CDR3 is 15 amino acids. Trimming at V came to 6 bases and at J to 4 bases, leaving 2 bases not matched to a gene. CDR3 sequence reads: CASRGLAGGYNEQFF. The CDR3 bases are TGTGCCAGCAGAGGACTAGCGGGGGGTTACAATGAGCAGTTCTTC.